The rows below give T cell receptor beta chains drawn from one sample of a study of pediatric ulcerative colitis. Here immunoSEQ multiplex PCR was the method, and the copy in TCRdb shows in-frame clones only, minus some. This repertoire shows about 9,500 clones, over 75% found once; its top ten account for approximately 6.8%. Sequencing input: blood. These receptor sequences come from a girl aged 5 to 17 with moderate ulcerative colitis. CDR3s include the opening cysteine and the closing phenylalanine or tryptophan.

TRBV18	TRBJ1-1	CASSSQGVNTEAFF
TRBV10-1	TRBJ2-2	CASSVTRASRELFF
TRBV5-1	TRBJ1-6	CASSGQGYNSPLHF
TRBV7-9	TRBJ2-2	CASSLDLWGANTGELFF
TRBV6-4	TRBJ1-5	CASSEAGGNQPQHF
TRBV28	TRBJ2-5	CATRIAGGETQYF
TRBV20-1	TRBJ2-3	CSATTDTQYF
TRBV6-1	TRBJ2-3	CATGAGVAADTQYF
TRBV7-9	TRBJ2-7	CASSGGQDSLSYEQYF
TRBV9	TRBJ1-1	CASSVADSTMGTEAFF
TRBV2	TRBJ2-2	CASRGTGPSSTSGRTGELFF
TRBV19	TRBJ2-7	CASSIVDRIYEQYF
TRBV19	TRBJ2-1	CASTSAGHEQFF